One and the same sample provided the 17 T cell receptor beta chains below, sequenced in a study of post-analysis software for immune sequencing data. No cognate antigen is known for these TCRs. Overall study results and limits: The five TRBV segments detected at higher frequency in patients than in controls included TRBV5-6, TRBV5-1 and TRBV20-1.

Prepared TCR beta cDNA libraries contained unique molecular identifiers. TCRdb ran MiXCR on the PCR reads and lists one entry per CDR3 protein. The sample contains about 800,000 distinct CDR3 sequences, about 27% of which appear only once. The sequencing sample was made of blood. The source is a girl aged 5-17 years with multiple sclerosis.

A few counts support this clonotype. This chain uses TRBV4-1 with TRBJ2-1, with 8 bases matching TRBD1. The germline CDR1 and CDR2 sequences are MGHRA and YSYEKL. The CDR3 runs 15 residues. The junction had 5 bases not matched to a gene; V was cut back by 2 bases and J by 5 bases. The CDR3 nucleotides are TGCGCCAGCAGCCAATTGGGACAGGCTAACAATGAGCAGTTCTTC. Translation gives CASSQLGQANNEQFF.

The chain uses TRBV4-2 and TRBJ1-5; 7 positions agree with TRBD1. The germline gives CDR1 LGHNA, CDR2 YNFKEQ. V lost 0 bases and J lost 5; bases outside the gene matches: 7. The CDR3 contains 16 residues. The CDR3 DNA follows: TGTGCCAGCAGCCAAGATGGAGGGGGCCCGGATCAGCCCCAGCATTTT. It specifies CASSQDGGGPDQPQHF.

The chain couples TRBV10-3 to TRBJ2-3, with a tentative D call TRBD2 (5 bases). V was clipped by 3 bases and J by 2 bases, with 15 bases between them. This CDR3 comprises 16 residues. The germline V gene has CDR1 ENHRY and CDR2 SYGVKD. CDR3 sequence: CAISEGLRRATDTQYF. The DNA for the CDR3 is TGTGCCATCAGTGAAGGACTGAGAAGGGCCACAGATACGCAGTATTTT.

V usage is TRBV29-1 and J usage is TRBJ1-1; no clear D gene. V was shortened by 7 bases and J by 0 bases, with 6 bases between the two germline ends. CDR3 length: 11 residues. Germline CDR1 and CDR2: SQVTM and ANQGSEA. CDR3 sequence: CSGGMNTEAFF. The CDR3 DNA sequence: TGCAGCGGGGGTATGAACACTGAAGCTTTCTTT.

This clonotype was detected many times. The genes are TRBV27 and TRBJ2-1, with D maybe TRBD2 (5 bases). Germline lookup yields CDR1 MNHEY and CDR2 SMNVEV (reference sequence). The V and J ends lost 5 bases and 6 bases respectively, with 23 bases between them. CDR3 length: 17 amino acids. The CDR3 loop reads CASSLIWSGGRLNEQFF. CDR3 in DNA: TGTGCCAGCAGTCTTATCTGGTCCGGAGGACGGCTCAATGAGCAGTTCTTC.

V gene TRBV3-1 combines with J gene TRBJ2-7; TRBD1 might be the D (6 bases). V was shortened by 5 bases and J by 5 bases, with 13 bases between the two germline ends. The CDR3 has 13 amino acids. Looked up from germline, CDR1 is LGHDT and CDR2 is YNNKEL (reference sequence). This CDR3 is CASSSGAGDEQYF. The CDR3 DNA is TGTGCCAGCAGCTCAGGGGCAGGGGACGAGCAGTACTTC.

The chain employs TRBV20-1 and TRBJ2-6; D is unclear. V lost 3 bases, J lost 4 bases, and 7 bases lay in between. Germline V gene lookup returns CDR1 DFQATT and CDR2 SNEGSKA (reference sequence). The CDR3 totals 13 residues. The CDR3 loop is CSASSGGANVLTF. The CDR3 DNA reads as TGCAGTGCTAGTTCAGGCGGGGCCAACGTCCTGACTTTC.

The CDR3 loop reads CASSEAAGRGNQPQHF. The CDR3 nucleotides read TGTGCCAGCAGTGAAGCGGCCGGGCGCGGCAATCAGCCCCAGCATTTT. The V and J genes are TRBV6-1 and TRBJ1-5; D remains unclear. Germline CDR1 is MNHNS and CDR2 is SASEGT. This CDR3 is built from 16 residues. V was pared by 0 bases and J by 2 bases, with 11 bases between.

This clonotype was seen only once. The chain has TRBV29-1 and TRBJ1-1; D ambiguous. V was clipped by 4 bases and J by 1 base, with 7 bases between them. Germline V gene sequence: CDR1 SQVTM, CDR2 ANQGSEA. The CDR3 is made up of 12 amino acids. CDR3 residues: CSVVGKNTEAFF. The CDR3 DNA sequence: TGCAGCGTTGTAGGCAAGAACACTGAAGCTTTCTTT.

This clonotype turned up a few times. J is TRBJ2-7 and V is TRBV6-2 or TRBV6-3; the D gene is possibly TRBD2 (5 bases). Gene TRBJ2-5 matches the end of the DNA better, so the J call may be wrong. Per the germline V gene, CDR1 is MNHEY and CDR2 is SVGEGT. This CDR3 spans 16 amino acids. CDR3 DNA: TGTGCCAGCAGTCCCGCCAGGACGGCGGGTGCAGAGACCCAGTACTTC. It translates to CASSPARTAGAETQYF.

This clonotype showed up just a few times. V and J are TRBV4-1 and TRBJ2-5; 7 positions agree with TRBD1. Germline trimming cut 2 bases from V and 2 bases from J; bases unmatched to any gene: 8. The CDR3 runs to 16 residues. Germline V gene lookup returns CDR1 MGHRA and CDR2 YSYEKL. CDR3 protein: CASSQRIGTVQETQYF. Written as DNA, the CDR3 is TGCGCCAGCAGCCAAAGAATAGGGACAGTACAAGAGACCCAGTACTTC.

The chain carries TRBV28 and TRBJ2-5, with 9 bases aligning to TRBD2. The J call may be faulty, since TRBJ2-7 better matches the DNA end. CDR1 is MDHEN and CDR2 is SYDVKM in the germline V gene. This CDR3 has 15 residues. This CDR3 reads CASSSLRGRGYEQYF. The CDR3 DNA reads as TGTGCCAGCAGTAGCTTGCGCGGGAGGGGCTACGAGCAGTACTTC.

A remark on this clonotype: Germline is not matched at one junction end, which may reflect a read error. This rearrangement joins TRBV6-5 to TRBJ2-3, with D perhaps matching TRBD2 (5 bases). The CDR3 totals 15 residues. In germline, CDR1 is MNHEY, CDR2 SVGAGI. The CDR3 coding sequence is TGTGCCAGCAGTTACTCGATACGGGGAGCAGATATGCAGTATTTT. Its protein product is CASSYSIRGADMQYF.

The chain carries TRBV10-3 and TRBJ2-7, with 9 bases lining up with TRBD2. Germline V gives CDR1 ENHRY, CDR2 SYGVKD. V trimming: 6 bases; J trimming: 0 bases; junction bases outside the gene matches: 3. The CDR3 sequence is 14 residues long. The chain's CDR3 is CAIRRLAVSYEQYF. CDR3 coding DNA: TGTGCCATCAGGAGACTAGCGGTCTCCTACGAGCAGTACTTC.

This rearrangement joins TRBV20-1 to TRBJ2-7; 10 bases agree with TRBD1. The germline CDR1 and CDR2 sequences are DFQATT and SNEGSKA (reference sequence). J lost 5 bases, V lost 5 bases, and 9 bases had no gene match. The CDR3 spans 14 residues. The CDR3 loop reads CSALAGTGANEQYF. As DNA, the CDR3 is TGCAGTGCTCTCGCCGGGACAGGGGCGAACGAGCAGTACTTC.

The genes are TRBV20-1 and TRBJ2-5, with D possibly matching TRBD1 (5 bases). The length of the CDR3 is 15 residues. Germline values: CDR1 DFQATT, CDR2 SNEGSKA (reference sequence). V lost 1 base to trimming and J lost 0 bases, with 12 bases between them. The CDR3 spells CSARGGSWYQETQYF. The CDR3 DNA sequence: TGCAGTGCTAGAGGGGGCAGCTGGTACCAAGAGACCCAGTACTTC.

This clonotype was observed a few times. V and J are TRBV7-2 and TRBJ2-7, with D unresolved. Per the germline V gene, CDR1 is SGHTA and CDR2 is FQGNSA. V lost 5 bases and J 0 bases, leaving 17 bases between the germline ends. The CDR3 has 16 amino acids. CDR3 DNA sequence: TGTGCCAGCAGCGCCAGACACCCTAGTATCTCCTACGAGCAGTACTTC. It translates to CASSARHPSISYEQYF.